The 10 T cell receptor beta chains below were found in one sample sequenced in a study of shared clonotypes between healthy human individuals. Profiled with immunoSEQ multiplex PCR; TCRdb holds only in-frame clones, not every one. The sample lists 2 million to 3 million clones; more than 85% were seen once. The sequenced sample consisted of naive CD4+ T cells from PBMCs. Stated subset: CD45RA+ positively selected. These receptors were taken from a young man in good health. Some clones in this sample may be carry-over from other donors' samples.

This rearrangement joins TRBV29-1 to TRBJ1-5, with D tentatively TRBD1 (5 bases). Germline V gives CDR1 SQVTM, CDR2 ANQGSEA. The CDR3 runs to 12 residues. V lost 7 bases, J lost 7 bases, and 14 bases lay in between. CDR3 sequence (DNA): TGCAGCGCCTCCGGGGGAGGCCAGCCCCAGCATTTT. Translating it yields CSASGGGQPQHF.

The chain recombines TRBV19 with TRBJ1-1; 8 positions agree with TRBD1. The CDR3 totals 14 residues. CDR1 LNHDA and CDR2 SQIVND come from the germline V gene (reference sequence). Germline trimming cut 6 bases from V and 1 base from J; bases unmatched to any gene: 4. CDR3 sequence: CASSRDRKNTEAFF. CDR3 sequence (DNA): TGTGCCAGTAGCCGGGACAGGAAGAACACTGAAGCTTTCTTT.

V and J are TRBV5-6 and TRBJ1-3; 7 bases match TRBD1. Germline V lookup: CDR1 SGHDT, CDR2 YYEEEE. The CDR3 has 14 residues. Trimming took 4 bases from V and 4 from J; bases not matched to a gene: 5. The DNA of the CDR3 is TGTGCCAGCAGCCTTACAGGGGTCGGAAACACCATATATTTT. This encodes CASSLTGVGNTIYF.

The V and J genes are TRBV5-4 and TRBJ2-7, with 9 bases lining up with TRBD2. V shed 3 bases and J 0 bases; nucleotides not matched to a gene: 7. This CDR3 spans 16 amino acids. The germline V gene encodes CDR1 SGHNT and CDR2 YYREEE (reference sequence). The CDR3 loop is CASSSKLAGSSYEQYF. The DNA of the CDR3 is TGTGCCAGCAGCTCAAAGCTAGCGGGGAGCTCCTACGAGCAGTACTTC. Drawing the rest from reference TRBV5-4 and TRBJ2-7, the complete variable domain is ETGVTQSPTHLIKTRGQQVTLRCSSQSGHNTVSWYQQALGQGPQFIFQYYREEENGRGNFPPRFSGLQFPNYSSELNVNALELDDSALYLCASSSKLAGSSYEQYFGPGTRLTVT.

The chain's CDR3 is CASSRTGPLLTEAFF. CDR3 nucleotide sequence: TGTGCCAGCAGTCGGACAGGGCCCCTCCTCACTGAAGCTTTCTTT. The rearrangement links TRBV6-5 to TRBJ1-1; TRBD1 matches at 8 bases. The CDR3 totals 15 residues. From germline, CDR1 is MNHEY and CDR2 SVGAGI. J lost 4 bases, V lost 5 bases, and 9 bases had no gene match.

In the case of this clone: One end of the junction fails to match germline, which may point to a read error. The chain links TRBV5-5 to TRBJ1-1; D not certain. In germline, CDR1 is SGHKS, CDR2 YYEKEE (reference sequence). The CDR3 is 14 residues long. The CDR3 nucleotides are TGTGCCAGCAGCCCGGCAAGGGTGTCCACTGCAGCTTTCTTT. It yields the protein CASSPARVSTAAFF.

The chain has TRBV5-4 and TRBJ2-7, with 9 nucleotides matching TRBD1. Germline V CDR1 and CDR2: SGHNT, YYREEE (reference sequence). This CDR3 is 14 amino acids long. J was trimmed by 3 bases and V by 2 bases; bases with no gene match: 3. The CDR3: CASSFGTGSYEQYF. CDR3 in DNA: TGTGCCAGCAGCTTCGGGACAGGGAGCTACGAGCAGTACTTC.

The chain has TRBV28 and TRBJ1-2; D is possibly TRBD1 (6 bases). V was trimmed by 5 bases and J by 8 bases, leaving 18 bases between them. In germline, CDR1 is MDHEN, CDR2 SYDVKM. This CDR3 has 14 residues. The CDR3 loop is CASSPRTVGYGYTF. The CDR3 DNA reads as TGTGCCAGCAGTCCCCGGACAGTAGGCTACGGCTACACCTTC.

The CDR3 bases are TGCAGCGTTGTGGGACAGTTATACAATGAGCAGTTCTTC. Encoded protein: CSVVGQLYNEQFF. This sequence joins TRBV29-1 and TRBJ2-1, with 7 bases that match TRBD1. V shed 4 bases and J 4 bases; nucleotides not matched to a gene: 4. CDR1 is SQVTM and CDR2 is ANQGSEA in the germline V gene. The length of the CDR3 is 13 residues.

The chain couples TRBV25-1 to TRBJ2-5, with TRBD2 matching 9 bases. From germline, CDR1 is MGHDK and CDR2 SYGVNS. The V and J ends lost 6 bases and 1 base, in that order; junction bases with no gene match: 3. CDR3 size: 14 residues. The CDR3 loop reads CASSLAGVQETQYF. In DNA, the CDR3 is TGTGCCAGCAGCTTAGCGGGAGTCCAAGAGACCCAGTACTTC.